This paragraph covers one TCR beta chain sequence. Its antigen remains unknown. The length of the CDR3 is 13 residues. Germline values: CDR1 LGHDT, CDR2 YNNKEL (reference sequence). Trimming removed 3 bases at V and 0 bases at J, with 5 bases between. This record comes from a study of T cell responses to AZD1222 COVID-19 vaccine. General study points: The span of vaccine-associated CD4 TCRs extended across spike, with dominance at 160-218 and 743-854. Females made up more of the donors, who were largely white British, and clonal diversity may have come out too low. Spike-specific TCR breadth and depth went up after people got two AZD1222 doses. The repertoires were collected only after the peak T cell response.

Only in-frame clones appear in the TCRdb table, and some are missing; sequencing was by immunoSEQ multiplex PCR. The sample shows about 120,000 clones, around 87% of them seen only once. The receptor was derived from an adult in good health. The starting material was peripheral blood, obtained on day 0 of AZD1222 vaccination. The genes are TRBV3-1 (or the pseudogene TRBV3-2) and TRBJ1-1, with a weak D call TRBD1 (5 bases). The CDR3 spells CASSQTVNTEAFF. The CDR3 DNA reads as TGTGCCAGCAGCCAGACAGTGAACACTGAAGCTTTCTTT.